Included here is one T cell receptor (beta chain) sequence, with context. Its recognized antigen is unknown. Base qualities are missing; no much larger clone stands one base away. The V end gives up 0 bases and the J end 0 bases, leaving 6 bases in the junction not matched to a gene. The germline V gene (reference sequence) specifies LNHNV as CDR1 and YYDKDF as CDR2. Taken from cysteine to phenylalanine, the CDR3 has 17 residues. Solely the CDR3 DNA is kept, with 51 bases framed from the first base. The donors belonged to the validation cohort of approximately 130 subjects, which was separate from the approximately 700-subject first cohort. Libraries were built with the immunoSEQ multiplex PCR assay. As for the authors' bioinformatics: A statistical classification framework was built to diagnose cytomegalovirus status from the catalog of TCR beta chain sequences. The table was pulled from immuneACCESS by TCRdb, which kept in-frame rearrangements only. Such tables lose some clones; where checked, under half of the loss comes from unresolved V genes, and the rest has no known cause. The V and J calls and clone size come from that table; D and trimming were worked out from the DNA. In all, the sample holds about 120,000 clones, and more than 70% of those were seen once. The leading ten clones occupy approximately 2% of the sample.

The sample originates from a study of cytomegalovirus exposure and HLA in healthy donors (dated by TCRdb to the late 2010s). Study-wide context: According to a later analysis, one platform produced both the 120 validation repertoires and the roughly 660 repertoires of the first cohort. A separate validation cohort of more than 100 different subjects was used in addition to the roughly 670-subject first cohort. To predict cytomegalovirus infection status, the study combined high-throughput TCR immunosequencing, statistical association of individual TCRs with disease status, and machine learning. The study aimed to test whether cataloging public T cell receptors could reveal signatures of past pathogen exposure.

What the authors observed across the whole study: A later analysis had no HLA typing for the validation cohort, so co-occurrence there was scored across all 120 or so repertoires. The classifier was reported to diagnose cytomegalovirus status with high specificity and sensitivity in both the original and validation cohorts. It was suggested by the authors that the approach could potentially be generalized to other disease states and immunological phenotypes. While some public TCRs were present in many individuals, most TCR sequences turned up only very rarely across donors. Subsequent analysis determined that TCRs grouped into clusters in the first cohort also showed a tendency toward co-occurrence across the 120 or so validation repertoires, and 85% to 95% of cluster scores exceeded 0. Three of the identified cytomegalovirus-associated TCR beta chains were confirmed in vitro to be specific for cytomegalovirus antigens. In the study, around 160 TCR beta chains were listed as associated with cytomegalovirus.

Recombination connected TRBV15 to TRBJ2-7, and 9 junction bases match TRBD1. Source material: PBMCs. This clonotype originated in a woman aged 25 to 39 in good health and CMV-seronegative. The DNA sequence follows: TGTGCCACCAGCAGAGATAAGGACAGGGGAAGCTCCTACGAGCAGTACTTC. This sequence encodes CATSRDKDRGSSYEQYF.